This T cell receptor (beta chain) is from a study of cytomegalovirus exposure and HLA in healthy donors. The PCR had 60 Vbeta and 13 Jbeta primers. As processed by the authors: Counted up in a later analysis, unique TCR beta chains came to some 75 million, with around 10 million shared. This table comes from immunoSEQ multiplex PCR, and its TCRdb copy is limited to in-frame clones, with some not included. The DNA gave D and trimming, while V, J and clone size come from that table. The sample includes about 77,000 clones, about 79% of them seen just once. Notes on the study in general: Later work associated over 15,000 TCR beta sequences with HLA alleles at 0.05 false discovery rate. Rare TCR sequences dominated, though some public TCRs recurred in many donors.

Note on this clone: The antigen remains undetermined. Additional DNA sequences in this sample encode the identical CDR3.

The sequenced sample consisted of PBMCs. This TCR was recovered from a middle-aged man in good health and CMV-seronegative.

The CDR3: CASSLGGLWDNEQFF. DNA for the CDR3: TGTGCCAGCAGCTTGGGAGGGTTGTGGGACAATGAGCAGTTCTTC. V gene TRBV5-4 combines with J gene TRBJ2-1; weak D call: TRBD2 (5 bases). The germline CDR1 and CDR2 sequences are SGHNT and YYREEE (reference sequence). V dropped 0 bases and J dropped 5 bases, with 12 bases sitting between them. The CDR3 consists of 15 residues.